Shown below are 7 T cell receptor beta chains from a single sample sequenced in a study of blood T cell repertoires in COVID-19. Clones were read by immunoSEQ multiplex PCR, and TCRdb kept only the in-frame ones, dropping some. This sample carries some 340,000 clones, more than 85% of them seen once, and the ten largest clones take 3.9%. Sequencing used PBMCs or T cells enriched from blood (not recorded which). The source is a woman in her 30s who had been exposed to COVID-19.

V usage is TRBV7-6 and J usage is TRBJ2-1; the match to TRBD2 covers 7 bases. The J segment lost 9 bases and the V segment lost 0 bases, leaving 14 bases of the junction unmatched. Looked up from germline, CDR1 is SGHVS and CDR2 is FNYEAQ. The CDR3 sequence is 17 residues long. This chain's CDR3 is CASSLAGTGGRSAEQFF. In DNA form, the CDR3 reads TGTGCCAGCAGCTTAGCGGGTACGGGGGGTCGCTCCGCTGAGCAGTTCTTC.

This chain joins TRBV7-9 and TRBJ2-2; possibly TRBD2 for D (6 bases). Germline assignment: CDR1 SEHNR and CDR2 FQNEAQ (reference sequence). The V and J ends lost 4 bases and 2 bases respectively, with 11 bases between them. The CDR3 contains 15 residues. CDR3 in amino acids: CASSSGVTNTGELFF. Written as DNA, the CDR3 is TGTGCCAGCAGCTCGGGAGTAACCAACACCGGGGAGCTGTTTTTT.

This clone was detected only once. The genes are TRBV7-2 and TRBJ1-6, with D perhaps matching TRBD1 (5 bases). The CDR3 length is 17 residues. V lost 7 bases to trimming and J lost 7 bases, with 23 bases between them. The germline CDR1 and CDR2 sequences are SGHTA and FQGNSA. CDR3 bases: TGTGCCAGCACCCGCGTGGGGGGGAGGCTGAACAATTCACCCCTCCACTTT. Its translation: CASTRVGGRLNNSPLHF.

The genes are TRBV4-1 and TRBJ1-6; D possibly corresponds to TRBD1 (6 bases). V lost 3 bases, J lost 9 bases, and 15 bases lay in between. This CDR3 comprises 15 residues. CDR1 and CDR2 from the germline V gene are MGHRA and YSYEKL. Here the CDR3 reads CASSQKQGVGSPLHF. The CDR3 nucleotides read TGCGCCAGCAGCCAGAAACAGGGAGTAGGTTCACCCCTCCACTTT.

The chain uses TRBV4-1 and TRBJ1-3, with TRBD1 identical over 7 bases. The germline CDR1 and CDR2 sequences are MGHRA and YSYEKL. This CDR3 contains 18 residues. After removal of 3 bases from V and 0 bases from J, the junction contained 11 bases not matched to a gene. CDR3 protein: CASSHVPGTDNSGNTIYF. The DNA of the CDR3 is TGCGCCAGCAGCCATGTTCCTGGGACAGACAACTCTGGAAACACCATATATTTT.

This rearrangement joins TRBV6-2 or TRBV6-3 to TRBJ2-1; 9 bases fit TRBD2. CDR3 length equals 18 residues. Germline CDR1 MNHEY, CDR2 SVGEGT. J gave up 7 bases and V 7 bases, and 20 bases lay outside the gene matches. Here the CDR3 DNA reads TGTGCCAGCACCCCCCAGAGGGCTAGCGGGGTACGTGGGAATGAGCAGTTCTTC. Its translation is CASTPQRASGVRGNEQFF.

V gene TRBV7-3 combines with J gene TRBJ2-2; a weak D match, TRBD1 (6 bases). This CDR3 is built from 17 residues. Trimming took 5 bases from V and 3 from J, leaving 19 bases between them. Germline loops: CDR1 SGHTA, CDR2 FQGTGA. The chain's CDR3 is CASSPMGPGVDTGELFF. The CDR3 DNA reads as TGTGCCAGCAGCCCCATGGGTCCAGGGGTGGACACCGGGGAGCTGTTTTTT.